The present T cell receptor (beta chain) was sequenced within a study of blood T cell repertoires in COVID-19. Study context: The samples span acute and convalescent COVID-19 from the United States, Italy and Spain.

This CDR3 contains 13 residues. Germline CDR1 is SNHLY and CDR2 is FYNNEI. Trimming cost V 6 bases and J 6 bases, with 12 bases left between them. The data were produced by immunoSEQ multiplex PCR, yet TCRdb's version contains in-frame clones alone and is incomplete. Among under 250,000 clones listed, 80% to 90% were seen once. Enrollees, roughly 18 to 90 years old, lived in some 24 US areas. Sequencing was performed on PBMCs or T cells enriched from blood (not recorded which). This TCR was sampled from a woman in her 50s who had been exposed to COVID-19. The V gene is TRBV2, the J gene TRBJ1-5; D perhaps matches TRBD1 (6 bases). Here the CDR3 DNA reads TGTGCCAGCAGAACAGGGCTGCGTCAGCCCCAGCATTTT. The encoded protein is CASRTGLRQPQHF.